Given below is one TCR beta chain in context. Its antigen is unidentified. Researchers reported that TCR beta cDNA libraries carried unique molecular identifiers. Input amounts of 1 to 10 million T cells were used. These gave around 500,000 cDNA molecules, so each molecule approximated one T cell. TCRdb passed the PCR reads through MiXCR, listing each CDR3 protein once. The data show hundreds of thousands of distinct CDR3 sequences, 40% to 55% seen once. This entry comes from a study of post-analysis software for immune sequencing data. Points from the study as a whole: Patients used several TRBV segments, including TRBV5-6, TRBV5-1 and TRBV20-1, more often than controls.

This CDR3 has 16 amino acids. The germline V and J ends were trimmed by 0 bases and 1 base, with 13 bases remaining between them. Germline V gene lookup returns CDR1 GTSNPN and CDR2 SVGIG (reference sequence). The TCR was taken from a girl aged 10-17 years with multiple sclerosis. Sequenced material: blood. The chain employs TRBV30 and TRBJ2-1; D might be TRBD1 or TRBD2, each matching 6 bases. The DNA of the CDR3 is TGTGCCTGGAGTGTACGGGGGCGGGGTTCCTACAATGAGCAGTTCTTC. Translated: CAWSVRGRGSYNEQFF.